A selection of T cell receptor beta chains follows, all from one sample in a study of blood T cell repertoires in COVID-19. Clones were sequenced by immunoSEQ multiplex PCR, and TCRdb holds only the in-frame ones, with some missing. The table lists 400,000 to 550,000 clones, more than 85% of them singletons, with 4.3% in the top ten. The specimen was peripheral blood. The receptors derive from a woman between 25 and 40 years old with acute or convalescent COVID-19. The CDR3 runs from the conserved cysteine through the conserved F or W. Fields, in order: V gene, J gene, CDR3 length, CDR3 protein.

>TRBV7-2|TRBJ1-6|15
CASSLEEGIGSPLHF
>TRBV21-1|TRBJ1-1|15
CASSKGGQKNTEAFF
>TRBV3-1/TRBV3-2|TRBJ2-4|17
CASSHLGLAGGQNIQYF
>TRBV29-1|TRBJ1-1|11
CSVRDRREAFF
>TRBV13|TRBJ2-7|17
CASSLKPLAGQGREQYF
>TRBV12-3/TRBV12-4|TRBJ2-5|13
CASSQERGETQYF
>TRBV27|TRBJ2-1|17
CASSFGLWGGRHGEQFF
>TRBV4-1|TRBJ2-3|12
CASSQAGDTQYF
>TRBV20-1|TRBJ1-1|11
CSASEGRGAFF
>TRBV7-2|TRBJ2-7|14
CASSLRGKGSEQYF
>TRBV21-1|TRBJ1-6|17
CASSKENETQVQLPLHF
>TRBV6-5|TRBJ1-6|16
CASSYSFPAGISPLHF
>TRBV5-4|TRBJ2-5|15
CASSTPGGAKETQYF
>TRBV27|TRBJ2-2|14
CASSFGGSPGELFF
>TRBV23-1|TRBJ2-5|17
CASSQSIGDRDRETQYF
>TRBV18|TRBJ1-4|14
CASSSGQALEKLFF
>TRBV7-8|TRBJ2-5|16
CASSLGLAGGRETQYF
>TRBV29-1|TRBJ2-5|12
CSASEDQETQYF
>TRBV3-1/TRBV3-2|TRBJ2-7|12
CASSRGSGEQYF
>TRBV5-1|TRBJ2-5|20
CASSSWGGLAGGQYQETQYF
>TRBV9|TRBJ2-1|15
CASTEGGGSYNEQFF
>TRBV15|TRBJ2-1|17
CATSSSSGTLSYNEQFF
>TRBV5-4|TRBJ2-2|16
CASSPGLAGGTGELFF
>TRBV28|TRBJ1-5|16
CASRAADRVSNQPQHF
>TRBV21-1|TRBJ2-5|22
CASSTQLGLAGLFYHLQETQYF
>TRBV28|TRBJ2-7|13
CASSFSGNYEQYF
>TRBV3-1/TRBV3-2|TRBJ1-1|11
CASSLFGEAFF
>TRBV7-8|TRBJ1-1|17
CASSFTQLGARNTEAFF
>TRBV5-1|TRBJ1-2|13
CASAGDNNYGYTF